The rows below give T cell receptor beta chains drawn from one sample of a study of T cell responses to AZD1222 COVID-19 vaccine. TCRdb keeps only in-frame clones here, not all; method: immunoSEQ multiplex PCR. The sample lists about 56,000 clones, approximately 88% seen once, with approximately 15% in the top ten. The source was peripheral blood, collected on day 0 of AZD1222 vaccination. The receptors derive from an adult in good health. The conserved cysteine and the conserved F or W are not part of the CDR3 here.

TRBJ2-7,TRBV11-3,ASSLNEGRGIEQY
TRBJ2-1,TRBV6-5,ASSDPRLAGREQF
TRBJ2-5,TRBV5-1,ASSLEGGWY
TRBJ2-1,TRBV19,ASSIGQERYQEQF
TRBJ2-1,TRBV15,ATSRTDRSSYNEQF
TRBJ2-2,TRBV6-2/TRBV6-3,ASSYSRGGVGELF
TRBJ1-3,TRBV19,ASSPRTVIKGTIY
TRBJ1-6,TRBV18,ASSPFVADDSPLH
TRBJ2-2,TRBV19,ASSIGTGRELF
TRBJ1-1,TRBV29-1,SVVQGWDTEAF
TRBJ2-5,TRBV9,ASSVGGRSQETQY
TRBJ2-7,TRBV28,ASSLPSFGGGSYEQY
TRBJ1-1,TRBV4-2,ASSQDLHRLNTEAF
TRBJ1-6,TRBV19,ASSIQGRSSPLH
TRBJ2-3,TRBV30,AYRASGRAVRADTQY
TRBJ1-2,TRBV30,AWSVTGYGYT
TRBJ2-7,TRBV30,AWSVPSRASGEQY
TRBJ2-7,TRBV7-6,ASSEGTPVRAYEQY
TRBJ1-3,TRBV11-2,ASSSRLSGNTIY
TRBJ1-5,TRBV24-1,ATSDHTGPGQPQH
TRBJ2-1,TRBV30,AWSEGQRHKF
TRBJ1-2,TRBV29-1,SVEAQAREEGYT
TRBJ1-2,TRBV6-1,ASSEAPEETLVDYGYT
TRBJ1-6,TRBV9,ASSVGEGGPYNSPLH
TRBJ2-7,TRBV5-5,ASSLIGRTSYEQY
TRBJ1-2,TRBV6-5,ASSYSKDLGYGYT
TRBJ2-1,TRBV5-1,ASSWAGRTYNEQF
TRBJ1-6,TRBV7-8,ASSLNSDINSPLH
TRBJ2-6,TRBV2,ASRAGVGSGANVLT
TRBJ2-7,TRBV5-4,ASSLDSNRYEQY
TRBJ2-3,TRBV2,ASSEPTSGRPDTQY
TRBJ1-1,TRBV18,ATTRAGVDTEAF
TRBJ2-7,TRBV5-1,ASSFEGGIYEQY
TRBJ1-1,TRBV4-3,ASSQGDRGYTEAF